The entry below describes one T cell receptor beta chain. Possible read error: a much larger clone is one base away. This entry belongs to a study of regulatory T cells in long-lasting Graves disease. This sample's time point: newly diagnosed GD, antithyroid drugs for less than 3 months. The TCR library used RNA extracted from PBMCs. Through Arm-PCR of CDR3 regions and iRepertoire HTBI primers, TCR beta libraries were built. Via MiXCR, TCRdb re-called the multiplex PCR reads, giving one row per CDR3 protein. The sample has about 520,000 distinct CDR3 sequences; 12% are singletons. The sample also formed part of further work on T cells in Graves' hyperthyroidism and ophthalmopathy. In that study: Blood also contained most expanded thyroid clonotypes above 0.001. Ophthalmopathy onset followed model prediction by a median about 6.5 months.

This TCR was sampled from a woman in her 30s with Graves disease. The specimen comprised peripheral blood mononuclear cells (PBMCs), sampled at new diagnosis, from a patient treated with antithyroid drugs.

The CDR3 reads CANSHLNFIGPSGNTIYF. The CDR3 DNA reads TGCGCCAACAGCCACCTCAACTTTATAGGTCCCTCTGGAAACACCATATATTTT. The chain has TRBV4-1 and TRBJ1-3; D is ambiguous. The CDR3 is 18 residues long. Germline CDR1 MGHRA, CDR2 YSYEKL.